These T cell receptor beta chains were read from a single sample in a study of response to subunit inactivated influenza vaccine. TCRdb fed the RT-PCR reads into MiXCR, producing one record per CDR3 protein. The sample includes about 480,000 distinct CDR3 sequences, approximately 11% of them seen just once. Sequenced here: PBMCs from blood, sampled roughly 45 days after vaccination. The receptors were gathered from a man aged 45-65 years who received an inactivated influenza vaccine. The CDR3 runs from the conserved cysteine through the conserved F or W. D genes are given only for firm matches. Not all rows give a size; the values are once, few, many and, for expanded clones, a class.

D gene,clone size,V gene,J gene,CDR3 protein,CDR3 DNA
NA,few,TRBV20-1,TRBJ1-5,CSAAYGWQQPQHF,TGCAGTGCGGCGTATGGGTGGCAACAGCCCCAGCATTTT
NA,NA,TRBV12-3/TRBV12-4,TRBJ1-1,CASSLEGGVFGAFF,TGTGCCAGCAGTTTAGAGGGGGGCGTTTTTGGAGCTTTCTTT
NA,many,TRBV5-1,TRBJ1-2,CASSSARGTPNYGYTF,TGCGCCAGCAGCTCTGCCCGGGGGACACCGAACTATGGCTACACCTTC
NA,few,TRBV6-2/TRBV6-3,TRBJ2-1,CASTDTRYEQFF,TGTGCCAGCACCGACACAAGGTATGAGCAGTTCTTC
NA,NA,TRBV4-1,TRBJ1-2,CASSQVIVRDTAYGYTF,TGCGCCAGCAGCCAAGTTATTGTAAGGGATACTGCCTATGGCTACACCTTC
NA,once,TRBV4-3,TRBJ2-7,CASSQVPSGGYYEQYF,TGCGCCAGCAGCCAAGTCCCTTCAGGGGGGTACTACGAGCAGTACTTC
NA,NA,TRBV20-1,TRBJ2-7,CSARDLVGGYEQYF,TGCAGTGCTAGAGATCTAGTTGGGGGCTACGAGCAGTACTTC
NA,many,TRBV6-6,TRBJ2-5,CASMEGVRETQYF,TGTGCCAGCATGGAGGGGGTCAGAGAGACCCAGTACTTC
NA,few,TRBV14,TRBJ2-7,CASSQHKDSTYEQYF,TGTGCCAGCAGCCAGCACAAAGACAGCACCTACGAGCAGTACTTC
NA,NA,TRBV6-2/TRBV6-3,TRBJ1-5,CASSYSGPNYSNQPQHF,TGTGCCAGCAGTTACAGCGGCCCAAATTATAGCAATCAGCCCCAGCATTTT
NA,many,TRBV7-8,TRBJ2-1,CASSDRINEQFF,TGTGCCAGCAGCGATAGGATCAATGAGCAGTTCTTC
TRBD1,NA,TRBV7-8,TRBJ2-7,CASRDRLGYEQYF,TGTGCCAGCAGGGACAGGCTCGGATACGAGCAGTACTTC
NA,NA,TRBV7-3,TRBJ2-1,CASSQTPMGEQFF,TGTGCCAGCAGCCAGACTCCTATGGGTGAGCAGTTCTTC
NA,many,TRBV10-3,TRBJ2-1,CAISESNYNEQFF,TGTGCCATCAGTGAGTCTAATTACAATGAGCAGTTCTTC
NA,NA,TRBV20-1,TRBJ2-7,CSARLGQLYEQYF,TGCAGTGCTAGATTAGGACAGCTCTACGAGCAGTACTTC
TRBD2,few,TRBV12-3/TRBV12-4,TRBJ2-7,CASRGRERYEQYF,TGTGCCAGCAGAGGGCGGGAGAGGTACGAGCAGTACTTC
TRBD1,NA,TRBV20-1,TRBJ2-1,CSYWTGVNEQFF,TGCAGTTATTGGACAGGGGTGAATGAGCAGTTCTTC
TRBD1,NA,TRBV28,TRBJ2-7,CASSSQGQYPYEQYF,TGTGCCAGCAGTTCCCAGGGACAGTATCCCTACGAGCAGTACTTC
TRBD2,many,TRBV7-9,TRBJ2-1,CASSLRTSGRSNEQFF,TGTGCCAGCAGCTTGCGGACTAGCGGGAGAAGCAATGAGCAGTTCTTC
TRBD1,few,TRBV10-3,TRBJ1-3,CAIRPDRGENTIYF,TGTGCCATCAGGCCCGACAGGGGAGAGAACACCATATATTTT
TRBD2,NA,TRBV7-6,TRBJ2-1,CASSYSPIAGGPYNEQFF,TGTGCCAGCAGCTACTCCCCAATAGCGGGAGGGCCCTACAATGAGCAGTTCTTC
TRBD1,few,TRBV6-2/TRBV6-3,TRBJ1-4,CASKTNRGPYEKLFF,TGTGCCAGCAAGACGAACAGGGGGCCTTATGAAAAACTGTTTTTT
NA,few,TRBV28,TRBJ2-5,CASTLTSAQETQYF,TGTGCCAGCACCTTGACGAGTGCCCAAGAGACCCAGTACTTC
NA,NA,TRBV4-3,TRBJ2-7,CASSQDRYSSYEQYF,TGCGCCAGCAGCCAAGATAGATATAGCTCCTACGAGCAGTACTTC
TRBD2,many,TRBV6-1,TRBJ2-1,CASIRLAGGGEQFF,TGTGCCAGCATTCGACTAGCGGGAGGGGGTGAGCAGTTCTTC
NA,few,TRBV7-6,TRBJ2-2,CASSLADPPSTGELFF,TGTGCCAGCAGCTTAGCCGACCCCCCGAGCACCGGGGAGCTGTTTTTT
NA,NA,TRBV5-1,TRBJ2-3,CASSIADYTDTQYF,TGCGCCAGCAGCATAGCGGACTACACAGATACGCAGTATTTT
NA,few,TRBV4-3,TRBJ2-7,CASSQRREGNYEQYF,TGCGCCAGCAGCCAACGAAGGGAAGGAAACTACGAGCAGTACTTC
NA,few,TRBV12-3/TRBV12-4,TRBJ2-2,CASSFIGPGELFF,TGTGCCAGCAGTTTTATAGGGCCCGGGGAGCTGTTTTTT
TRBD2,NA,TRBV20-1,TRBJ2-1,CSARATAGGYNEQFF,TGCAGTGCTAGAGCAACAGCGGGGGGCTACAATGAGCAGTTCTTC
NA,few,TRBV7-9,TRBJ1-5,CASSWQDNQPQHF,TGTGCCAGCAGCTGGCAAGACAATCAGCCCCAGCATTTT
TRBD2,few,TRBV11-2,TRBJ2-2,CASSHGRGKRNTGELFF,TGTGCCAGCAGCCACGGGCGGGGGAAGAGAAACACCGGGGAGCTGTTTTTT
TRBD1,NA,TRBV4-3,TRBJ2-5,CASSQDTGTGYPQYF,TGCGCCAGCAGCCAAGACACCGGGACAGGATATCCCCAGTACTTC
NA,NA,TRBV7-9,TRBJ1-1,CASSLASRDSEAFF,TGTGCCAGCAGCTTAGCGTCCCGGGATTCTGAAGCTTTCTTT
TRBD2,many,TRBV4-3,TRBJ2-3,CASSQGTSFTDTQYF,TGCGCCAGCAGCCAAGGGACTAGCTTTACAGATACGCAGTATTTT
NA,NA,TRBV10-3,TRBJ2-7,CAISEPPGARTTYEQYF,TGTGCCATCAGTGAGCCGCCCGGGGCCAGGACAACCTACGAGCAGTACTTC
TRBD2,many,TRBV24-1,TRBJ2-3,CATSYRGSNTDTQYF,TGTGCCACCAGTTATCGCGGGAGTAACACAGATACGCAGTATTTT
NA,NA,TRBV29-1,TRBJ1-1,CSVDEGMRTEAFF,TGCAGCGTTGACGAGGGGATGCGCACTGAAGCTTTCTTT
NA,few,TRBV12-3/TRBV12-4,TRBJ1-4,CASSLDGINEKLFF,TGTGCCAGCAGTTTAGACGGGATTAATGAAAAACTGTTTTTT
TRBD2,NA,TRBV7-2,TRBJ2-1,CASSPATLAGAWNEQFF,TGTGCCAGCAGCCCAGCCACTCTAGCGGGAGCTTGGAATGAGCAGTTCTTC
TRBD1,few,TRBV18,TRBJ2-3,CASSSGQGHGGQYF,TGTGCCAGCTCCTCGGGACAGGGGCACGGCGGGCAGTATTTT
NA,NA,TRBV12-3/TRBV12-4,TRBJ2-3,CASSIGTGQYF,TGTGCCAGCAGTATCGGGACCGGCCAGTATTTT
TRBD1,many,TRBV12-3/TRBV12-4,TRBJ1-5,CASSSGQNQPQHF,TGTGCCAGCAGTTCGGGACAGAACCAGCCCCAGCATTTT
TRBD2,few,TRBV28,TRBJ2-3,CASSLWTSGGEADTQYF,TGTGCCAGCAGTTTATGGACTAGCGGGGGGGAAGCAGATACGCAGTATTTT
TRBD2,many,TRBV5-1,TRBJ2-5,CASRGTSETQYF,TGCGCCAGCAGGGGGACTAGCGAGACCCAGTACTTC
TRBD1,NA,TRBV20-1,TRBJ1-2,CSAVTGTGKGYTF,TGCAGTGCAGTGACCGGGACAGGGAAAGGCTACACCTTC
NA,NA,TRBV7-2,TRBJ2-1,CASSFYGPNNEQFF,TGTGCCAGCAGCTTCTACGGGCCGAACAATGAGCAGTTCTTC
NA,NA,TRBV10-3,TRBJ2-2,CAISELTVANTGELFF,TGTGCCATCAGTGAGTTGACAGTCGCGAACACCGGGGAGCTGTTTTTT
NA,NA,TRBV18,TRBJ2-7,CASSQGTESYEQYF,TGTGCCAGCTCCCAGGGAACAGAATCCTACGAGCAGTACTTC
TRBD1,NA,TRBV5-1,TRBJ2-7,CASSLGPGQGSSYEQYF,TGCGCCAGCAGCCTGGGCCCGGGACAGGGGAGCTCCTACGAGCAGTACTTC
NA,many,TRBV18,TRBJ2-1,CASSPPIEDSDHNEQFF,TGTGCCAGCTCACCGCCAATCGAGGACAGCGATCACAATGAGCAGTTCTTC
TRBD2,NA,TRBV7-6,TRBJ2-1,CASSTEASGTFYNEQFF,TGTGCCAGCAGCACCGAGGCTAGCGGAACCTTCTACAATGAGCAGTTCTTC
TRBD2,NA,TRBV6-2/TRBV6-3,TRBJ2-7,CASSLLAGEYYEQYF,TGTGCCAGCAGCCTCCTAGCGGGGGAATACTACGAGCAGTACTTC